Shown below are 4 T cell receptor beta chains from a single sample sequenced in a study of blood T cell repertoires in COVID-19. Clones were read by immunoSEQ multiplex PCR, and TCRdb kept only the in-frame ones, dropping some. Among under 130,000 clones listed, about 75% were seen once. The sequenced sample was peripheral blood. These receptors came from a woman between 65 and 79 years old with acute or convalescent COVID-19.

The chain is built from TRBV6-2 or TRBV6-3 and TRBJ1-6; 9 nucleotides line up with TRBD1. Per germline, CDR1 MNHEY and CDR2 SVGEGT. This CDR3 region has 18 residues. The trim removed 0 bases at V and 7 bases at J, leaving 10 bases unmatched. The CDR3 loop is CASSYSGIDRGINSPLHF. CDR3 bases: TGTGCCAGCAGTTACTCGGGAATAGACAGGGGGATCAATTCACCCCTCCACTTT.

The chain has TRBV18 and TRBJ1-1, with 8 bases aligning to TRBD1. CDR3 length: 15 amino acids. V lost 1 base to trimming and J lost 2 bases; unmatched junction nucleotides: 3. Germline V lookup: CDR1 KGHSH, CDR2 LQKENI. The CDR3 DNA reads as TGTGCCAGCTCACCACAGCAGGGGGCTAACACTGAAGCTTTCTTT. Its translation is CASSPQQGANTEAFF.

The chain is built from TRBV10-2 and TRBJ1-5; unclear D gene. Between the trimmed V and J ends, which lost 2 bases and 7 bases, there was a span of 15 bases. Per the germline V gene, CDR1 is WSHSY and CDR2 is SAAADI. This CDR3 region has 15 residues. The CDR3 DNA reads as TGCGCCAGCAGTGAGGGACTGCCCTTGGGGCAGCCCCAGCATTTT. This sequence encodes CASSEGLPLGQPQHF.

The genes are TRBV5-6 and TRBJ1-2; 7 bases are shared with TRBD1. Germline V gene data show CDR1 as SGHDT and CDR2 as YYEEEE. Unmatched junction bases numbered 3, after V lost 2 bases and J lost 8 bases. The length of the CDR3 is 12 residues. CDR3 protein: CASSFRQGGYTF. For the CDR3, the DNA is TGTGCCAGCAGCTTTAGACAGGGAGGCTACACCTTC.